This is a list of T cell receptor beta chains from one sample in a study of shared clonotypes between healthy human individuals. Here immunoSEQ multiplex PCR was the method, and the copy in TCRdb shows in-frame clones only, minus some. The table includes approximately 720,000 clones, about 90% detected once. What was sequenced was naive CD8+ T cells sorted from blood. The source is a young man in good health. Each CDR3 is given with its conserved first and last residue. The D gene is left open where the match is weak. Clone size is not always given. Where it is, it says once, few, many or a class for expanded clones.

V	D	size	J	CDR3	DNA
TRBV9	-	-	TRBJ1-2	CASSAEAGTEVYGYTF	TGTGCCAGCAGCGCTGAGGCCGGGACGGAGGTCTATGGCTACACCTTC
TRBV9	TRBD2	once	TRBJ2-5	CASTRLAGVQETQYF	TGTGCCAGCACCCGACTAGCGGGAGTTCAAGAGACCCAGTACTTC
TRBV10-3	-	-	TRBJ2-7	CATLTGKASTLEQYF	TGTGCCACCCTGACAGGAAAAGCTTCCACTCTCGAGCAGTACTTC
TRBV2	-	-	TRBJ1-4	CASNGRGATNEKLFF	TGTGCCAGCAACGGGAGGGGGGCAACTAATGAAAAACTGTTTTTT
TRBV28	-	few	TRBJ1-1	CASSFFGEAFF	TGTGCCAGCAGTTTTTTTGGTGAAGCTTTCTTT
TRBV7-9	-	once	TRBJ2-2	CASPTRTTNTGELFF	TGTGCCAGTCCCACCAGGACAACGAACACCGGGGAGCTGTTTTTT
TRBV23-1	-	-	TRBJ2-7	CAVRTEGTSRRYEQYF	TGCGCCGTCCGCACAGAGGGCACCTCCCGACGCTACGAGCAGTACTTC
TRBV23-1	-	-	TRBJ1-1	CASSPHDRNTEAFF	TGCGCCAGCAGTCCTCACGACAGGAACACTGAAGCTTTCTTT
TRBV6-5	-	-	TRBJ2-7	CASSYHGQNYEQYF	TGTGCCAGCAGTTACCACGGACAGAACTACGAGCAGTACTTC
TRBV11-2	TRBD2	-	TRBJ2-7	CASSLELAGGSLEQYF	TGTGCCAGCAGCTTAGAATTAGCGGGAGGGAGTCTGGAGCAGTACTTC
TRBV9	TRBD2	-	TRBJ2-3	CASSPRAGGGTDTQYF	TGTGCCAGCAGCCCCCGCGCGGGAGGGGGCACAGATACGCAGTATTTT
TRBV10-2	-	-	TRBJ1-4	CASSQYATNEKLFF	TGCGCCAGCAGTCAATATGCAACTAATGAAAAACTGTTTTTT
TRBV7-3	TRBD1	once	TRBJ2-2	CASSLRTGHTGELFF	TGTGCCAGCAGCTTAAGGACAGGGCACACCGGGGAGCTGTTTTTT
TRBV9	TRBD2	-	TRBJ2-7	CASSVGSGSYYEQYF	TGTGCCAGCAGCGTAGGTAGCGGGAGTTACTACGAGCAGTACTTC
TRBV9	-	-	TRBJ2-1	CASSVNSNEQFF	TGTGCCAGCAGCGTAAATAGCAATGAGCAGTTCTTC
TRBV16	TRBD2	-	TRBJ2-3	CASSQSGLAGVRDTQYF	TGTGCCAGCAGCCAATCGGGACTAGCGGGAGTGCGAGATACGCAGTATTTT
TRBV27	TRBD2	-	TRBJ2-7	CASSPGTSGTREQYF	TGTGCCAGCAGTCCCGGGACTAGCGGGACGCGCGAGCAGTACTTC
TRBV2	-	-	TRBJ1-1	CASSGTEAFF	TGTGCCAGCAGTGGAACTGAAGCTTTCTTT
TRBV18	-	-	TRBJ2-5	CASSPGVRGGETQYF	TGTGCCAGCTCACCCGGCGTACGAGGAGGAGAGACCCAGTACTTC
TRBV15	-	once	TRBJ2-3	CATSRDPGVTDTQYF	TGTGCCACCAGCAGAGATCCCGGAGTCACAGATACGCAGTATTTT
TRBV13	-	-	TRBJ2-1	CASASASYNEQFF	TGTGCCAGTGCTAGTGCATCCTACAATGAGCAGTTCTTC
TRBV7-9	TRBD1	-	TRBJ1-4	CASSSYLKGQLNEKLFF	TGTGCCAGCAGCTCCTACCTAAAGGGACAGCTTAATGAAAAACTGTTTTTT
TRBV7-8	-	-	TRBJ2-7	CASSSLPGESYEQYF	TGTGCCAGCAGCTCGCTGCCGGGAGAATCCTACGAGCAGTACTTC
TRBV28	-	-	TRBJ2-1	CASSSRSVGSYNEQFF	TGTGCCAGCAGTAGCCGCAGTGTGGGTTCCTACAATGAGCAGTTCTTC
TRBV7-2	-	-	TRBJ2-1	CASSFVGYNEQFF	TGTGCCAGCAGCTTTGTCGGTTACAATGAGCAGTTCTTC
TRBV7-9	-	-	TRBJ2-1	CASSFTDRSRGDEQFF	TGTGCCAGCAGCTTCACAGACCGATCTCGGGGAGATGAGCAGTTCTTC
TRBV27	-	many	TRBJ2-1	CASSMGAAFVSYNEQFF	TGTGCCAGCAGCATGGGGGCTGCCTTCGTCTCCTACAATGAGCAGTTCTTC
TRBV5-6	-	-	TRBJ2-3	CASSLRWQGSTDTQYF	TGTGCCAGCAGCTTGCGGTGGCAGGGTAGCACAGATACGCAGTATTTT
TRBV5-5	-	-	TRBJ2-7	CASSPGPGTEQYF	TGTGCCAGCAGCCCGGGCCCAGGGACTGAGCAGTACTTC
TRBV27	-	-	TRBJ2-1	CASSLGPAQYNEQFF	TGTGCCAGCAGTTTAGGGCCCGCCCAGTACAATGAGCAGTTCTTC
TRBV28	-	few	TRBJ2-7	CASTGRSLHEQYF	TGTGCCAGCACGGGGAGGTCGCTCCACGAGCAGTACTTC
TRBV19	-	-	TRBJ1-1	CASSGQGGTEAFF	TGTGCCAGTAGCGGACAAGGGGGCACTGAAGCTTTCTTT
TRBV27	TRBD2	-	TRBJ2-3	CASSYGSGRADTQYF	TGTGCCAGCAGTTACGGTAGCGGGAGGGCAGATACGCAGTATTTT